This T cell receptor (beta chain) appears in the sequencing data of a study of cytomegalovirus exposure and HLA in healthy donors (TCRdb year 2017). A note on the overall study: According to a later analysis, the roughly 130 validation repertoires were produced on the same platform as the 666 repertoires of the first cohort. The study aimed to test whether signatures of past pathogen exposure could be identified by cataloging public T cell receptors. To predict cytomegalovirus infection status, the study brought together high-throughput TCR immunosequencing, statistical association of individual TCRs with disease status, and machine learning. Besides the first cohort of approximately 670 subjects, a separate validation cohort made up of 95 to 150 different subjects was used. Beyond this particular receptor, the publication reports: All 110 or so repertoires were used to score co-occurrence in the validation cohort in a later analysis, because that analysis had no HLA typing for the cohort. In both the original and validation cohorts, the classifier was reported to diagnose cytomegalovirus status with high specificity and sensitivity. In a later analysis, TCRs clustered in the first cohort were found to also tend to co-occur in the 120 validation repertoires, with over 90% of cluster scores above 0. In vitro tests confirmed that a few of the cytomegalovirus-associated TCR beta chains recognize cytomegalovirus antigens. A total of 150 to 200 TCR beta chains were listed by the study as associated with cytomegalovirus. The authors suggested that the approach could potentially be extended to other disease states and immunological phenotypes. While some public TCRs were present in many individuals, most TCR sequences turned up only very rarely across donors.

Donors formed part of the validation cohort, which comprised fewer than 150 subjects and was distinct from the first cohort of under 850 subjects. Comments on this clone: Its antigen remains undetermined. Base qualities were left out, and no much larger clone turns up one base away.

The receptor library was made with the immunoSEQ multiplex PCR assay. The paper's data handling went like this. A statistical classification framework was developed to diagnose cytomegalovirus status using the catalog of TCR beta chain sequences. This is the immuneACCESS table as TCRdb keeps it, with only in-frame sequences that have V and J called. A part of the clones is gone; compared with another copy, unresolved V genes explain less than half, and the rest is unexplained. D and trimming come from the DNA, and the V and J calls and clone size come from that table. The sample table lists 180,000 or so clones, 84% of them with a count of one. The ten biggest clones cover 13% of the sample. CDR1 and CDR2 were assigned from the germline V gene as KGHSH and LQKENI. Trimming leaves V shorter by 4 bases and J shorter by 4 bases, with the junction holding 5 bases beyond the gene matches. The cysteine opens and the phenylalanine closes a CDR3 of 15 amino acids. Solely the CDR3 DNA is kept, with 45 bases framed from the first base.

The receptor chain draws on TRBV18 and TRBJ2-3, with 10 junctional bases fitting TRBD1. This receptor was identified in a woman between 25 and 40 years old in good health and CMV-seropositive. The sequenced material came from PBMCs. The nucleotides are TGTGCCAGCTCACGGGACAGGGGATTGGCAGATACGCAGTATTTT. Protein translation: CASSRDRGLADTQYF.